The 3 T cell receptor beta chains listed next were all sequenced from one sample in a study of blood T cell repertoires in COVID-19. Measured with immunoSEQ multiplex PCR; TCRdb has only the in-frame clones, and not every one. Altogether around 130,000 clones are present, around 85% being singletons, with the ten largest covering 15% to 20%. Specimen: peripheral blood. The receptors stem from a woman in her fifties or sixties who had recovered from COVID-19.

This clone was counted only a few times. The J gene is TRBJ2-1, the V gene TRBV28, with 8 bases matching TRBD2. The germline V gene encodes CDR1 MDHEN and CDR2 SYDVKM. V was pared by 8 bases and J by 6 bases, with 18 bases of the junction left unmatched. CDR3 length: 17 amino acids. This chain's CDR3 is CASPPSAGTSFINEQFF. The CDR3 bases are TGTGCCAGCCCACCCTCCGCCGGGACTAGTTTCATCAATGAGCAGTTCTTC.

The V gene is TRBV5-1, the J gene TRBJ2-7, with 9 bases that match TRBD2. Unmatched junction bases numbered 10, after V lost 0 bases and J lost 3 bases. CDR1 is SGHRS and CDR2 is YFSETQ in the germline V gene. The CDR3 sequence is 17 residues long. CDR3 in amino acids: CASSLGGLAGESYEQYF. As DNA, the CDR3 is TGCGCCAGCAGCTTGGGTGGTTTAGCGGGAGAAAGCTACGAGCAGTACTTC. Based on the CDR3 plus reference TRBV5-1 and TRBJ2-7, the full variable domain is KAGVTQTPRYLIKTRGQQVTLSCSPISGHRSVSWYQQTPGQGLQFLFEYFSETQRNKGNFPGRFSGRQFSNSRSEMNVSTLELGDSALYLCASSLGGLAGESYEQYFGPGTRLTVT.

The V call is TRBV19, the J call TRBJ2-2; D gene ambiguous. Trimming left V 3 bases short and J 3 bases short, with 11 bases between. Germline CDR1 is LNHDA and CDR2 is SQIVND (reference sequence). This CDR3 comprises 15 residues. The CDR3 sequence is CASSIPGWDTGELFF. Here the CDR3 DNA reads TGTGCCAGTAGTATCCCCGGGTGGGACACCGGGGAGCTGTTTTTT. Drawing the rest from reference TRBV19 and TRBJ2-2, the complete variable domain is DGGITQSPKYLFRKEGQNVTLSCEQNLNHDAMYWYRQDPGQGLRLIYYSQIVNDFQKGDIAEGYSVSREKKESFPLTVTSAQKNPTAFYLCASSIPGWDTGELFFGEGSRLTVL.